The 22 T cell receptor beta chains reported below all come from one sample, sequenced in a study of blood T cell repertoires in COVID-19. The protocol was immunoSEQ multiplex PCR, while the TCRdb copy is restricted to in-frame clones and leaves out a portion. The sample includes about 200,000 clones, 80% to 90% seen only once; the top ten take around 14%. Sequenced: peripheral blood. Receptors were obtained from a human donor in a cohort sampled during active COVID-19.

The chain joins TRBV4-2 to TRBJ2-7; TRBD2 matches at 10 bases. V lost 0 bases to trimming and J lost 4 bases; unmatched junction nucleotides: 6. The germline V gene has CDR1 LGHNA and CDR2 YNFKEQ. The CDR3 consists of 16 residues. CDR3 bases: TGTGCCAGCAGCCAAGACCTAGCGGGAGATCGTTACGAGCAGTACTTC. It is translated as CASSQDLAGDRYEQYF.

This chain links TRBV5-1 with TRBJ2-5, with a weak D call TRBD1 (5 bases). The CDR3 extends over 14 amino acids. The germline gives CDR1 SGHRS, CDR2 YFSETQ. V was shortened by 4 bases and J by 5 bases, with 15 bases between the two germline ends. DNA for the CDR3: TGCGCCAGCAGCCTGAACTCAGGGCAGGAGACCCAGTACTTC. Translating it yields CASSLNSGQETQYF. Full variable domain (remainder filled in from reference TRBV5-1 and TRBJ2-5): KAGVTQTPRYLIKTRGQQVTLSCSPISGHRSVSWYQQTPGQGLQFLFEYFSETQRNKGNFPGRFSGRQFSNSRSEMNVSTLELGDSALYLCASSLNSGQETQYFGPGTRLLVL.

V and J are TRBV27 and TRBJ1-3; D unresolved. The CDR3 loop spans 13 amino acids. The V gene lost 6 bases and the J gene lost 1 base, with 7 bases spanning the gap. CDR1 MNHEY and CDR2 SMNVEV come from the germline V gene (reference sequence). The CDR3 protein is CASSPSSGNTIYF. The CDR3 region has the DNA TGTGCCAGCAGCCCCTCTTCTGGAAACACCATATATTTT.

The V gene is TRBV4-1, the J gene TRBJ2-2, with D unresolved. The CDR3 has 13 residues. Germline CDR1 MGHRA, CDR2 YSYEKL. V lost 5 bases and J lost 3, with 7 bases in between. This chain's CDR3 is CASSIVDTGELFF. The CDR3 nucleotides are TGCGCCAGCAGCATCGTAGACACCGGGGAGCTGTTTTTT.

This chain connects TRBV18 to TRBJ2-1, with 9 bases identical to TRBD2. V shed 0 bases and J 2 bases; nucleotides not matched to a gene: 5. Germline V gene sequence: CDR1 KGHSH, CDR2 LQKENI. CDR3 length: 17 amino acids. CDR3 in amino acids: CASSPPLASGTYNEQFF. The CDR3 nucleotides are TGTGCCAGCTCACCACCCCTGGCTAGCGGGACCTACAATGAGCAGTTCTTC.

This chain connects TRBV5-6 to TRBJ1-1; D ambiguous. V gave up 1 base and J gave up 5 bases, with 9 bases separating them. Germline V CDR1 and CDR2: SGHDT, YYEEEE. This CDR3 has 13 amino acids. CDR3 nucleotides: TGTGCCAGCAGCTTGCCCGGGGTTACTGAAGCTTTCTTT. Translating it yields CASSLPGVTEAFF.

V usage is TRBV7-6 and J usage is TRBJ2-2; 12 nucleotides line up with TRBD2. Germline CDR1 is SGHVS and CDR2 is FNYEAQ. The CDR3 extends over 19 amino acids. V lost 3 bases, J lost 2 bases, and 10 bases stayed unmatched. Here the CDR3 DNA reads TGTGCCAGCAGCTTCGACGGTAGGACTAGCGGGATTAACACCGGGGAGCTGTTTTTT. Its protein product is CASSFDGRTSGINTGELFF.

V is TRBV4-2 and J is TRBJ2-3, with 10 bases lining up with TRBD2. The germline gives CDR1 LGHNA, CDR2 YNFKEQ. CDR3 size: 17 residues. The V segment lost 0 bases and the J segment 6 bases; nucleotides outside the gene matches: 9. CDR3 bases: TGTGCCAGCAGCCAAGAAGCTAGCGGGAGACCCGCGGATACGCAGTATTTT. Translated: CASSQEASGRPADTQYF.

The CDR3: CASKWDRAHEQYF. DNA for the CDR3: TGTGCCAGCAAGTGGGACAGGGCCCACGAGCAGTACTTC. The chain has TRBV2 and TRBJ2-7, with 9 bases fitting TRBD1. The length of the CDR3 is 13 residues. The trim removed 7 bases at V and 5 bases at J, leaving 6 bases unmatched. Germline loops: CDR1 SNHLY, CDR2 FYNNEI.

The chain recombines TRBV5-1 with TRBJ1-1; possible D gene TRBD1, 5 bases. Trimming removed 1 base from V and 2 bases from J, with 9 bases in between. Per the germline V gene, CDR1 is SGHRS and CDR2 is YFSETQ. The CDR3 has 14 amino acids. This CDR3 is CASSLNTGNTEAFF. The CDR3 nucleotides read TGCGCCAGCAGCTTGAATACAGGCAACACTGAAGCTTTCTTT.

This clone was seen ten or more times. The rearrangement joins TRBV12-5 to TRBJ2-5; D might be TRBD2 (6 bases). The CDR3 consists of 13 residues. V lost 7 bases to trimming and J lost 0 bases, with 9 bases between them. Per the germline V gene, CDR1 is LGHNT and CDR2 is FRNRAP. Here the CDR3 reads CASARGNQETQYF. In DNA, the CDR3 is TGTGCTAGTGCACGGGGGAACCAAGAGACCCAGTACTTC.

The chain couples TRBV4-1 to TRBJ1-5, with unresolved D. CDR3 size: 15 residues. Germline CDR1 reads MGHRA; CDR2 reads YSYEKL. With 1 base removed from V and 0 bases from J, the gap between germline ends came to 7 bases. CDR3 protein: CASSQVPSSNQPQHF. In nucleotides, the CDR3 is TGCGCCAGCAGCCAAGTTCCGAGTAGCAATCAGCCCCAGCATTTT.

The rearrangement joins TRBV6-5 to TRBJ1-5; no reliable D call. The CDR3 loop spans 13 amino acids. V lost 3 bases, J lost 7 bases, and 10 bases lay in between. Looked up from germline, CDR1 is MNHEY and CDR2 is SVGAGI. CDR3 in amino acids: CASSYGLGQPQHF. CDR3 nucleotide sequence: TGTGCCAGCAGTTATGGACTGGGACAGCCCCAGCATTTT.

V gene TRBV28 combines with J gene TRBJ1-1; possibly TRBD1 for D (5 bases). In germline, CDR1 is MDHEN, CDR2 SYDVKM. With 1 base removed from V and 4 bases from J, the gap between germline ends came to 13 bases. This CDR3 contains 15 residues. The CDR3 reads CASSLSGRDSTEAFF. The CDR3 coding sequence is TGTGCCAGCAGTTTATCGGGCAGGGACTCCACTGAAGCTTTCTTT.

The V gene is TRBV28, the J gene TRBJ2-7; 9 bases line up with TRBD1. The length of the CDR3 is 15 residues. Germline CDR1 MDHEN, CDR2 SYDVKM. V lost 5 bases, J lost 1 base, and 6 bases stayed unmatched. As DNA, the CDR3 is TGTGCCAGCAGTCAAATCGGGACAGGGTCCTACGAGCAGTACTTC. It yields the protein CASSQIGTGSYEQYF.

The chain carries TRBV5-1 and TRBJ2-5; 8 bases match TRBD1. This CDR3 contains 16 residues. V trimming: 1 base; J trimming: 4 bases; junction bases outside the gene matches: 9. Germline lookup yields CDR1 SGHRS and CDR2 YFSETQ. The CDR3 bases are TGCGCCAGCAGCTTGTTCGTAACAGGGGGTTTAGAGACCCAGTACTTC. Translated: CASSLFVTGGLETQYF.

V gene TRBV27 combines with J gene TRBJ2-1; a possible D gene is TRBD2 (6 bases). The CDR3 has 23 residues. V lost 6 bases and J lost 0, with 36 bases in between. Germline values: CDR1 MNHEY, CDR2 SMNVEV (reference sequence). The CDR3 nucleotides read TGTGCCAGCAGCCGAAACCCCCAACAACCGGGACTGAAAGGGACTTTCTCCTACAATGAGCAGTTCTTC. Its translation: CASSRNPQQPGLKGTFSYNEQFF.

This rearrangement joins TRBV18 to TRBJ2-2; D is uncertain. Germline CDR1 is KGHSH and CDR2 is LQKENI. This CDR3 is 14 amino acids long. V was cut by 3 bases and J by 4 bases, with 9 bases left in between. The CDR3: CASSPETVTGELFF. The CDR3 nucleotides are TGTGCCAGCTCACCCGAGACTGTCACCGGGGAGCTGTTTTTT.

The DNA for the CDR3 is TGTGCCAGCAGCTTAGCCCACAGGGGATCTCGCAATGAGCAGTTCTTC. This translates into CASSLAHRGSRNEQFF. This chain connects TRBV11-2 to TRBJ2-1; 7 nucleotides align to TRBD1. J gave up 6 bases and V 1 base, and 9 bases lay outside the gene matches. From germline, CDR1 is SGHAT and CDR2 FQNNGV. CDR3 size: 16 residues. Together with reference TRBV11-2 and TRBJ2-1, the CDR3 gives the full variable domain: EAGVAQSPRYKIIEKRQSVAFWCNPISGHATLYWYQQILGQGPKLLIQFQNNGVVDDSQLPKDRFSAERLKGVDSTLKIQPAKLEDSAVYLCASSLAHRGSRNEQFFGPGTRLTVL.

V usage is TRBV6-5 and J usage is TRBJ1-5; 8 nucleotides match TRBD1. Germline CDR1 reads MNHEY; CDR2 reads SVGAGI. Unmatched junction bases numbered 2, after V lost 6 bases and J lost 4 bases. The CDR3 spans 13 residues. DNA of the CDR3: TGTGCCAGCAGCCGGACAGGGAATCAGCCCCAGCATTTT. Protein: CASSRTGNQPQHF.

V is TRBV12-3 or TRBV12-4 and J is TRBJ2-7; D is perhaps TRBD1 (6 bases). Trimming took 2 bases from V and 11 from J, leaving 10 bases between them. The CDR3 loop spans 11 amino acids. The CDR3 is CASSLQGPKYF. The CDR3 DNA reads TGTGCCAGCAGTTTACAGGGGCCAAAGTACTTC.

The chain has TRBV19 and TRBJ2-1; 7 bases map to TRBD2. The CDR3 has 16 amino acids. V shed 4 bases and J 4 bases; nucleotides not matched to a gene: 10. Germline V gene sequence: CDR1 LNHDA, CDR2 SQIVND (reference sequence). The CDR3 loop is CASSKGTQRGYNEQFF. CDR3 DNA: TGTGCCAGTAGTAAGGGAACCCAGCGGGGATACAATGAGCAGTTCTTC.